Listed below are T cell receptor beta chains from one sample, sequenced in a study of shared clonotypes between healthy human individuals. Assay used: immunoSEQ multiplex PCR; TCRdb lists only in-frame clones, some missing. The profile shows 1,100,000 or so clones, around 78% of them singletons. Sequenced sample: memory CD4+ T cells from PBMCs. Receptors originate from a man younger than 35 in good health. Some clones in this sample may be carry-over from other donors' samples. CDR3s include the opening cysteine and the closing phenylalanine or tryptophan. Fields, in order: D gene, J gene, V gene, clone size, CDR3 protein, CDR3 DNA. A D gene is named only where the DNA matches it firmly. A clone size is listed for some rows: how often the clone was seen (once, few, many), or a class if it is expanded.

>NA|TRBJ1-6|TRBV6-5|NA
CASSYSPDPAGSPLHF
TGTGCCAGCAGTTACTCGCCCGATCCCGCTGGGTCACCCCTCCACTTT
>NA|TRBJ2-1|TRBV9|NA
CASSVDGVGYNEQFF
TGTGCCAGCAGCGTAGATGGGGTGGGATACAATGAGCAGTTCTTC
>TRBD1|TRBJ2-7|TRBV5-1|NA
CASRRTGGAYEQYF
TGCGCCAGCAGGCGGACAGGGGGCGCCTACGAGCAGTACTTC
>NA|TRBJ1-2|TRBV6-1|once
CASSFHKGGYTF
TGTGCCAGCAGTTTCCATAAGGGCGGCTACACCTTC
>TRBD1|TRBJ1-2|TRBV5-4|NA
CASSQRTGENHGYTF
TGTGCCAGCAGCCAGAGGACAGGGGAGAATCATGGCTACACCTTC
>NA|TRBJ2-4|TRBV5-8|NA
CASSYQRLAKNIQYF
TGTGCCAGCAGCTACCAGAGACTAGCCAAAAACATTCAGTACTTC
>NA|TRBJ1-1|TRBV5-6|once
CASSSGQYKAFF
TGTGCCAGCAGCTCTGGACAGTATAAAGCTTTCTTT
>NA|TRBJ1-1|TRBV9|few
CASSVDGRYTEAFF
TGTGCCAGCAGCGTAGACGGGAGGTACACTGAAGCTTTCTTT
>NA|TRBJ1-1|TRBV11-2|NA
CASSAQGLEAFF
TGTGCCAGCAGCGCGCAGGGGCTAGAAGCTTTCTTT
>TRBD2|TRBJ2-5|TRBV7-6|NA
CTSSLRRGSQETQYF
TGTACCAGCAGCCTCCGTCGCGGGAGTCAAGAGACCCAGTACTTC
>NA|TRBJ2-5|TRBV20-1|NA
CSESRETQYF
TGCAGTGAATCCAGGGAGACCCAGTACTTC
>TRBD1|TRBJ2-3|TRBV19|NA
CASSIRDRASDTQYF
TGTGCCAGTAGTATAAGGGACAGGGCGTCAGATACGCAGTATTTT
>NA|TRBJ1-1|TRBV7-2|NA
CASSLVGGGAGTTEAFF
TGTGCCAGCAGCTTAGTAGGTGGGGGGGCAGGGACCACTGAAGCTTTCTTT
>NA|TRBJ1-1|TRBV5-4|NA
CASSPSRVPKNTEAFF
TGTGCCAGCAGCCCATCGCGGGTACCTAAGAACACTGAAGCTTTCTTT
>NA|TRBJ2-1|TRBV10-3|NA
CAISSVGGLNEQFF
TGTGCCATCAGCTCCGTGGGGGGCTTGAATGAGCAGTTCTTC
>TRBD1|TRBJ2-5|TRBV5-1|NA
CASRGGTQETQYF
TGCGCCAGCAGAGGGGGCACCCAAGAGACCCAGTACTTC
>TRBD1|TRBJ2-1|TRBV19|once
CASMDRGTHNEQFF
TGTGCCAGTATGGACAGGGGGACTCACAATGAGCAGTTCTTC
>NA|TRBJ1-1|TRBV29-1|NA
CSVESQGGTEAFF
TGCAGCGTTGAATCACAGGGAGGCACTGAAGCTTTCTTT
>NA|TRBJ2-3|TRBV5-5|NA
CASSLGGTASTDTQYF
TGTGCCAGCAGCTTGGGCGGGACTGCGAGCACAGATACGCAGTATTTT
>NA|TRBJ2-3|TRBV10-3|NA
CAISDVAVGTDTQYF
TGTGCCATCAGTGATGTAGCTGTCGGCACAGATACGCAGTATTTT
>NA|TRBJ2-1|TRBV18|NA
CASSPLPEVHEQFF
TGTGCCAGCTCACCACTCCCGGAGGTCCATGAGCAGTTCTTC
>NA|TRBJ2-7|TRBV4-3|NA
CASSQDQASKNYEQYF
TGCGCCAGCAGCCAAGATCAGGCTAGCAAGAACTACGAGCAGTACTTC
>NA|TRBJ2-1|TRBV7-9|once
CASSFSESSYNEQFF
TGTGCCAGCAGCTTTAGCGAGAGCTCCTACAATGAGCAGTTCTTC
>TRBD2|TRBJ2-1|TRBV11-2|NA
CASSLAGGGTSGRAIEQFF
TGTGCCAGCAGCTTAGCAGGGGGTGGGACTAGCGGGAGGGCCATTGAGCAGTTCTTC
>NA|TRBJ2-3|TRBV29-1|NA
CSAGSVALPDTQYF
TGCAGCGCCGGTTCAGTCGCGCTGCCAGATACGCAGTATTTT
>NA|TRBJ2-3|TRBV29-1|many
CSASNPGGFTDTQYF
TGCAGCGCCTCCAACCCGGGTGGGTTCACAGATACGCAGTATTTT
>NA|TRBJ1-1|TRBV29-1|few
CSVENPRGLYNTEAFF
TGCAGCGTTGAGAATCCCCGGGGCCTCTATAACACTGAAGCTTTCTTT
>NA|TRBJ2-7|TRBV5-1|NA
CASSLSVSVARTYEQYF
TGCGCCAGCAGCTTGAGCGTTTCTGTAGCAAGGACCTACGAGCAGTACTTC
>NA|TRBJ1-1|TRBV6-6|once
CASSYSRGNSEAFF
TGTGCCAGCAGTTACTCGAGAGGGAATAGTGAAGCTTTCTTT
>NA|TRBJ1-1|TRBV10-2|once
CASSETGRVPEAFF
TGCGCCAGCAGTGAAACAGGGAGGGTCCCTGAAGCTTTCTTT
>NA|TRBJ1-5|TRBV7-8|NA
CASSLGTEGNQPQHF
TGTGCCAGCAGCTTAGGGACGGAGGGCAATCAGCCCCAGCATTTT
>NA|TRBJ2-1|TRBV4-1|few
CASSEVTGGFNEQFF
TGCGCCAGCAGCGAAGTCACCGGGGGTTTCAATGAGCAGTTCTTC
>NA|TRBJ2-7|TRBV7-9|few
CASSSNLRDTHYEQYF
TGTGCCAGCAGCTCCAACCTCCGGGACACCCACTACGAGCAGTACTTC
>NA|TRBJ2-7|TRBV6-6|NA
CASSHPGTYEQYF
TGTGCCAGCAGTCACCCCGGGACCTACGAGCAGTACTTC
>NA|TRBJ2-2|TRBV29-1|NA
CSVRAGSNTGELFF
TGCAGCGTTAGGGCAGGGTCGAACACCGGGGAGCTGTTTTTT
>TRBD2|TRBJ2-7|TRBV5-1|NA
CASSLAGGDEQYF
TGCGCCAGCAGCTTGGCTGGGGGGGACGAGCAGTACTTC
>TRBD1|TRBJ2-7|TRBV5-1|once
CASSGDTGAYEQYF
TGCGCCAGCAGCGGGGATACAGGGGCCTACGAGCAGTACTTC
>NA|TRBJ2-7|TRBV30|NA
CAWSKYPWTSGYEQYF
TGTGCCTGGAGTAAGTACCCCTGGACCAGTGGCTACGAGCAGTACTTC
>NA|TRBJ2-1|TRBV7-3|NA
CASSSGPHNEQFF
TGTGCCAGCAGCTCAGGGCCCCACAATGAGCAGTTCTTC
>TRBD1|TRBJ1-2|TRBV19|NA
CASSMTGTGSYGYTF
TGTGCCAGTAGTATGACCGGGACAGGGTCCTATGGCTACACCTTC
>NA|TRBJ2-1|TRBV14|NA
CASSPLGTIRDNEQFF
TGTGCCAGCAGCCCGTTGGGGACAATCCGAGACAATGAGCAGTTCTTC
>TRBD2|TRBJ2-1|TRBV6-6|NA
CASSDWPSGYNEQFF
TGTGCCAGCAGTGACTGGCCTAGCGGATACAATGAGCAGTTCTTC
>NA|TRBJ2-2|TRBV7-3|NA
CASSLEPENTGELFF
TGTGCCAGCAGCTTAGAACCAGAGAACACCGGGGAGCTGTTTTTT
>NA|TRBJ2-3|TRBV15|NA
CATKNVDTQYF
TGTGCCACCAAGAACGTTGATACGCAGTATTTT
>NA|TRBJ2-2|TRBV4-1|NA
CASSHQTGTTNTGELFF
TGCGCCAGCAGCCATCAGACCGGGACGACGAACACCGGGGAGCTGTTTTTT
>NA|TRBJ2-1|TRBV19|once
CASISAGAGRNEQFF
TGTGCCAGTATCTCCGCAGGGGCAGGGAGGAATGAGCAGTTCTTC
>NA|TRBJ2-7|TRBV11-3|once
CASSLGGSKYEQYF
TGTGCCAGCAGCTTAGGAGGGAGTAAGTACGAGCAGTACTTC
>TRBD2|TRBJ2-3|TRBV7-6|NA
CASSPRGGRADTQYF
TGTGCCAGCAGCCCTCGTGGCGGGAGGGCAGATACGCAGTATTTT
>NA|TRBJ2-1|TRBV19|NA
CARKGYRAYNEQFF
TGTGCTCGAAAGGGGTACAGGGCCTACAATGAGCAGTTCTTC
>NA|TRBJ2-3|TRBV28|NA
CASSEQGRDTQYF
TGTGCCAGCAGTGAACAGGGGAGGGATACGCAGTATTTT
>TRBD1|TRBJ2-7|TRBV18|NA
CASSSRTGAGEQYF
TGTGCCAGCTCATCTCGGACAGGGGCAGGGGAGCAGTACTTC
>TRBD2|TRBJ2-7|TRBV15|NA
CASSGASYEQYF
TGTGCTTCGAGCGGGGCCTCCTACGAGCAGTACTTC
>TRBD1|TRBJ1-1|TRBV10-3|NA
CAISESGQGGVTEAFF
TGTGCCATCAGTGAGTCCGGACAGGGGGGGGTCACTGAAGCTTTCTTT
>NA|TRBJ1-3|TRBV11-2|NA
CASSTESSGNTIYF
TGTGCCAGCAGCACAGAGTCCTCTGGAAACACCATATATTTT
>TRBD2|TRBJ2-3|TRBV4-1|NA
CASSQETSGYTDTQYF
TGCGCCAGCAGCCAAGAGACTAGCGGATACACAGATACGCAGTATTTT